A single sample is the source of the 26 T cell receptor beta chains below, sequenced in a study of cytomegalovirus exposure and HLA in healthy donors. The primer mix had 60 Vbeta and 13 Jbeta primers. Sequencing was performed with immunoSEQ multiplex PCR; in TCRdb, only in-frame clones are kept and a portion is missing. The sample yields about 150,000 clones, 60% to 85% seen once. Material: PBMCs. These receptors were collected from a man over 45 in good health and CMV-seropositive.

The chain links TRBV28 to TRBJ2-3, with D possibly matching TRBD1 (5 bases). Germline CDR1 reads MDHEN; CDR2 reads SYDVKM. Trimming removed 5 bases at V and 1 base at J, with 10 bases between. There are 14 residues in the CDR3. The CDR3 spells CASSGMTGTDTQYF. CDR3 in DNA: TGTGCCAGCAGTGGGATGACAGGCACAGATACGCAGTATTTT.

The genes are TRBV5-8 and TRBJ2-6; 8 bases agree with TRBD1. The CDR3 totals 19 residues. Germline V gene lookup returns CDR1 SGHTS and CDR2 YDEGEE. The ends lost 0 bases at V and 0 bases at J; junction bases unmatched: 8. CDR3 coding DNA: TGTGCCAGCAGCTTGGCCCAGGAGACAGGGGACTCTGGGGCCAACGTCCTGACTTTC. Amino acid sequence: CASSLAQETGDSGANVLTF.

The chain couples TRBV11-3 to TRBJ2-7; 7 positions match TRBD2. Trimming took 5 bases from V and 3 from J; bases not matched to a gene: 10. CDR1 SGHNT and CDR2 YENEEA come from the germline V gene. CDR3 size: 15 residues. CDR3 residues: CASSPGGSGGYEQYF. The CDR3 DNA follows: TGTGCCAGCAGCCCCGGTGGCTCGGGGGGCTACGAGCAGTACTTC.

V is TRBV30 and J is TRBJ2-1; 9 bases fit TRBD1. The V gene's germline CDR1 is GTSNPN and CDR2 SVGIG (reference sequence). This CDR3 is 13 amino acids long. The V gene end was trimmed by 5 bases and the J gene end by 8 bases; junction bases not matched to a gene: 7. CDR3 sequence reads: CAWQGQGIDEQFF. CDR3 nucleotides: TGTGCCTGGCAAGGACAGGGGATCGATGAGCAGTTCTTC.

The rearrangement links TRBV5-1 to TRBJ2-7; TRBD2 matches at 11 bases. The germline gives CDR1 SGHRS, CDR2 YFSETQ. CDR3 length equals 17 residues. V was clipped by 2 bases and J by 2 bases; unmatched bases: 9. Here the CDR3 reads CASSLSGTSGSTYEQYF. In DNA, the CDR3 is TGCGCCAGCAGCTTATCCGGGACTAGCGGCTCAACCTACGAGCAGTACTTC.

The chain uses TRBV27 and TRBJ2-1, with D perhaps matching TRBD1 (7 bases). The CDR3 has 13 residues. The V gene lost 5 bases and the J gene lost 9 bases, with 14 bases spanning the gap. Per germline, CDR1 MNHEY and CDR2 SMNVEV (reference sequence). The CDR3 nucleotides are TGTGCCAGCAGTACATACCAGGGGGGTGAGCAGTTCTTC. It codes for CASSTYQGGEQFF.

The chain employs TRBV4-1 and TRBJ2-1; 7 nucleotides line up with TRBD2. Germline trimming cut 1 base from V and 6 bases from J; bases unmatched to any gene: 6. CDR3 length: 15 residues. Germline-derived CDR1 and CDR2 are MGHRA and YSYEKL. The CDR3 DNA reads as TGCGCCAGCAGCCAAGCGACACTAGCGCTCAATGAGCAGTTCTTC. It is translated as CASSQATLALNEQFF.

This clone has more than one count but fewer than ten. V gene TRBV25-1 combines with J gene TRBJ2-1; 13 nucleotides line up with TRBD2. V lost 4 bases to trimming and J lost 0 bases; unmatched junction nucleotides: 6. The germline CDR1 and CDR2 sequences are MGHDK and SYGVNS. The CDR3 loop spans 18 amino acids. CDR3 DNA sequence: TGTGCCAGCAGTGGACCGACTAGCGGGGGGAGCTCCTACAATGAGCAGTTCTTC. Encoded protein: CASSGPTSGGSSYNEQFF.

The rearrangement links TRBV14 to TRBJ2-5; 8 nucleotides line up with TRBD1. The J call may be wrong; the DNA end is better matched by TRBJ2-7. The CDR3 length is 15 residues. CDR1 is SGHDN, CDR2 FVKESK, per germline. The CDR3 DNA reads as TGTGCCAGCAGCGGGGACAGGTCCTACTCCTACGAGCAGTACTTC. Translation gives CASSGDRSYSYEQYF.

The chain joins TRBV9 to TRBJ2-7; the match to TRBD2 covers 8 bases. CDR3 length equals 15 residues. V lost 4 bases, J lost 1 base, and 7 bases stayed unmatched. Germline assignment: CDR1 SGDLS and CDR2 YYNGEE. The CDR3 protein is CASSPRTSSSYEQYF. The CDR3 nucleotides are TGTGCCAGCAGCCCACGGACTAGCTCATCCTACGAGCAGTACTTC.

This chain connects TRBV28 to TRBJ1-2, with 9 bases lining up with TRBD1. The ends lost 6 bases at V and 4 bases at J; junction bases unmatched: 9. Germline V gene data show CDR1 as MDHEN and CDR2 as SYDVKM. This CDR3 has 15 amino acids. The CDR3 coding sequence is TGTGCCAGCAGGGGTACAGGGGGCGTCGGCTATGGCTACACCTTC. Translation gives CASRGTGGVGYGYTF.

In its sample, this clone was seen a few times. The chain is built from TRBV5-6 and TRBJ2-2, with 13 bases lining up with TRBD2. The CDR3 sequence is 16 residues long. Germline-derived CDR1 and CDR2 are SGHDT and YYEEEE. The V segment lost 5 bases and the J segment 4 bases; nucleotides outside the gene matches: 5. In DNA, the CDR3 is TGTGCCAGCAGTCCGACTAGCGGGAGGATCACCGGGGAGCTGTTTTTT. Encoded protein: CASSPTSGRITGELFF.

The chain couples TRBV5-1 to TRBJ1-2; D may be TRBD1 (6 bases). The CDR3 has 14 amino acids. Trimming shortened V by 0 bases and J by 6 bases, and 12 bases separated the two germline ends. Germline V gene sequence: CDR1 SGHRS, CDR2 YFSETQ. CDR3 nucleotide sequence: TGCGCCAGCAGCTTGGATTCAGGGGTAGATGGCTACACCTTC. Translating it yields CASSLDSGVDGYTF.

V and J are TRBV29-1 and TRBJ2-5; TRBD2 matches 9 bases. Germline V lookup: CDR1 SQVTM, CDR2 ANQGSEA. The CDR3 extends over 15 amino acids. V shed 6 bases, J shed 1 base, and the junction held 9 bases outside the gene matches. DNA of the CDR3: TGCAGCGTGAGGCCGCTAGCGGGAACCCAAGAGACCCAGTACTTC. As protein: CSVRPLAGTQETQYF.

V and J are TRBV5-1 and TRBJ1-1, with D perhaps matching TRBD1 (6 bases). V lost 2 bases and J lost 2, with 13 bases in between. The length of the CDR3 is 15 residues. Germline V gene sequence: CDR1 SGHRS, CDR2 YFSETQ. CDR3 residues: CASSLSGATNTEAFF. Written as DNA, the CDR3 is TGCGCCAGCAGCTTATCAGGGGCCACAAACACTGAAGCTTTCTTT.

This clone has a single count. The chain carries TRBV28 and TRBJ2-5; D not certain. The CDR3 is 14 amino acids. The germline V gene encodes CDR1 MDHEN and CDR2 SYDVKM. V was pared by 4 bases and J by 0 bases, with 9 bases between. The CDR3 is CASSSHSYQETQYF. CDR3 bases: TGTGCCAGCAGTTCCCACAGTTACCAAGAGACCCAGTACTTC.

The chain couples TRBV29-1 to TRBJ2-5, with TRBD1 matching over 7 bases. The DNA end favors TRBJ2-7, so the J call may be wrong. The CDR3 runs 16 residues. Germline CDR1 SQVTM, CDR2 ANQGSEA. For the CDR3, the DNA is TGCAGCGTTGAAGATCGGTTAGGGGGCGTCGGCTACGAGCAGTACTTC. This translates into CSVEDRLGGVGYEQYF.

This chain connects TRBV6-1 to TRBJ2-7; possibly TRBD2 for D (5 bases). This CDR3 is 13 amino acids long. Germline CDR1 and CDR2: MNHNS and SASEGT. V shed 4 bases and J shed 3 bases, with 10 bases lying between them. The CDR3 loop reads CASSAHRDYEQYF. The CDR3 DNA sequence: TGTGCCAGCAGTGCGCACCGGGACTACGAGCAGTACTTC.

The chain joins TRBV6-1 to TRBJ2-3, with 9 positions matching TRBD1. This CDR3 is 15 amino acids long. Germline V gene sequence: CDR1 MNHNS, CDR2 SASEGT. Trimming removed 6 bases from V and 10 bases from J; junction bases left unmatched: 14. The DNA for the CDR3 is TGTGCCAGCAGCGTCGGGACAGGGCCTCGGGGAGCGCAGTATTTT. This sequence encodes CASSVGTGPRGAQYF.

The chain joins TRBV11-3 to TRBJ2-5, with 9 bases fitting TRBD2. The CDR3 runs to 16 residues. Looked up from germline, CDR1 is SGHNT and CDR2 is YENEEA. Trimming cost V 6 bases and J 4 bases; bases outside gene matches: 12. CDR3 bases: TGTGCCAGCAGTCAACTCGGGAGTAGCGGGGGAGAGACCCAGTACTTC. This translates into CASSQLGSSGGETQYF.

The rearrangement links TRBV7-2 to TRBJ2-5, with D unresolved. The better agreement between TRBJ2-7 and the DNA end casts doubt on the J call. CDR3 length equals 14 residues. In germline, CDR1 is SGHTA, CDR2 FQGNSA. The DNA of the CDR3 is TGTGCCAGCAGCTTAGGTGTTGCTCTCTACGAGCAGTACTTC. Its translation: CASSLGVALYEQYF.

The CDR3 nucleotides read TGTGCCAGCAGCTTTCTCTATGCAACTAATGAAAAACTGTTTTTT. It codes for CASSFLYATNEKLFF. This chain uses TRBV11-2 with TRBJ1-4; no clear D. This CDR3 contains 15 residues. CDR1 and CDR2 from the germline V gene are SGHAT and FQNNGV. Trimming cost V 3 bases and J 0 bases, with 8 bases left between them.

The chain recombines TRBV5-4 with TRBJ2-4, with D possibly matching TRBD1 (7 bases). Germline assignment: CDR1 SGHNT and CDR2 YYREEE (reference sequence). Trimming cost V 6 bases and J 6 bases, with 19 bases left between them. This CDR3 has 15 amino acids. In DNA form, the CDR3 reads TGTGCCAGCAAGGAGGGTGGGACAGAGTTAAACATTCAGTACTTC. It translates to CASKEGGTELNIQYF.

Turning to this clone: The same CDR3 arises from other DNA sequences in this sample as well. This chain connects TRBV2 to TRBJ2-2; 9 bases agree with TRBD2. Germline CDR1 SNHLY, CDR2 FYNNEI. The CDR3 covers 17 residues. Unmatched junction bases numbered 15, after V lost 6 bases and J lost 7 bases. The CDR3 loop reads CASSRNSGRLFGGELFF. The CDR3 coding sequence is TGTGCCAGCAGCCGGAACAGCGGGAGGTTGTTTGGCGGGGAGCTGTTTTTT.

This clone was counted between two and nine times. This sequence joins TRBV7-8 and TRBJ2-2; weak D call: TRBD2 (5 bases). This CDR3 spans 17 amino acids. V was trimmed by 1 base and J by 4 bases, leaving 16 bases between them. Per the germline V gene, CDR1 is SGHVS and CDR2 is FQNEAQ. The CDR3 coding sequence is TGTGCCAGCAGCTTAGTAAGCGGCAACCCCCTCACCGGGGAGCTGTTTTTT. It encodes CASSLVSGNPLTGELFF.

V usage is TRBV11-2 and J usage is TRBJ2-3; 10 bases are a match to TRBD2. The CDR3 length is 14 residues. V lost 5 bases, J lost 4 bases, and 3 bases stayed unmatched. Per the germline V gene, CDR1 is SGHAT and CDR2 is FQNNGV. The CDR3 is CASSKGTSADTQYF. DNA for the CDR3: TGTGCCAGCAGCAAAGGGACTAGCGCAGATACGCAGTATTTT.